The rows below give T cell receptor beta chains drawn from one sample of a study of T-cell reconstitution after alpha-beta-depleted transplantation in children. One entry per CDR3 protein, called by TCRdb with MiXCR from the PCR reads. The sample lists approximately 500,000 distinct CDR3 sequences; more than 20% were seen once. The material sequenced was PBMCs, taken before TCRalphabeta/CD19-depleted stem cell transplant. The receptors come from a boy younger than two with Wiskott-Aldrich syndrome, due to receive a stem cell transplant. Both conserved end residues are part of each CDR3. Fields, in order: D gene, V gene, clone size, CDR3 protein. The D gene is left open where the match is weak. Size tells how often a clone was seen (once, few, many) or the class of an expanded clone, and some rows leave it out.

NA	TRBV29-1	few	CSVLDSGKDEQFF
NA	TRBV19	once	CASSIEGGGPYEQYF
NA	TRBV20-1	NA	CSARAGREQYF
TRBD2	TRBV5-1	NA	CASTPGLAGLNEQFF
NA	TRBV27	NA	CASSPYESWGTDTQYF
NA	TRBV19	NA	CASSIGGRRNTGELFF
NA	TRBV7-7	NA	CASSFRHNTDTQYF
TRBD2	TRBV6-2/TRBV6-3	few	CASSPHLAGDYNEQFF
NA	TRBV7-8	NA	CASSRGRVQETQYF
NA	TRBV5-1	many	CASSLALSGANVLTF
TRBD2	TRBV7-2	NA	CASSLIPSGRETQYF
TRBD2	TRBV5-1	few	CASSSPGGTGELFF
NA	TRBV20-1	few	CSAILIIALPSTDTQYF
NA	TRBV4-1	few	CASSQVLSRDYGYTF
TRBD2	TRBV5-1	NA	CASSLASAGDWAGEQYF
NA	TRBV6-5	NA	CASSYSRGLYEQFF
NA	TRBV20-1	few	CSARDPKNGGGTDTQYF
NA	TRBV2	NA	CASRDAPTEIYGYTF
NA	TRBV7-9	NA	CASSLQRTDEQYF
TRBD2	TRBV12-3/TRBV12-4	NA	CASSLGLSGYEQYF
NA	TRBV4-2	few	CASSQPTGELFF
NA	TRBV29-1	NA	CSVLPKLLGDWEQFF
TRBD2	TRBV4-1	few	CASSQAGVAGALQTSQETQYF
TRBD2	TRBV20-1	NA	CSANSGSYEQYF
TRBD2	TRBV20-1	few	CSALKTSGYQETQYF
TRBD1	TRBV7-4	NA	CASSLRGQGIGETQYF
TRBD2	TRBV25-1	NA	CASSEWKTSGRAGETQYF
TRBD2	TRBV27	NA	CASSFQVAGAINEQFF
NA	TRBV20-1	NA	CSARDGVRTDTQYF
NA	TRBV6-1	NA	CASSEWAGTHMNTEAFF
NA	TRBV4-1	many	CASSQVFSPRTGNTGELFF
TRBD2	TRBV7-8	NA	CASSFVGLGSYEQYF
NA	TRBV5-1	NA	CASSVGDTLSYEQYF
NA	TRBV7-8	NA	CASSFPGAEKLFF
TRBD1	TRBV10-3	NA	CAIRKTGAETQYF
TRBD2	TRBV4-2	NA	CASHNGLAGVRNEQFF
NA	TRBV15	NA	CATSRATADRGGYTF
NA	TRBV29-1	NA	CYRQRTSTDTQYF
NA	TRBV7-9	NA	CASSLSQGNSPLHF
NA	TRBV21-1	NA	CASSKGEGGPLKANTIYF
NA	TRBV10-2	few	CASSEVGGTEAFF